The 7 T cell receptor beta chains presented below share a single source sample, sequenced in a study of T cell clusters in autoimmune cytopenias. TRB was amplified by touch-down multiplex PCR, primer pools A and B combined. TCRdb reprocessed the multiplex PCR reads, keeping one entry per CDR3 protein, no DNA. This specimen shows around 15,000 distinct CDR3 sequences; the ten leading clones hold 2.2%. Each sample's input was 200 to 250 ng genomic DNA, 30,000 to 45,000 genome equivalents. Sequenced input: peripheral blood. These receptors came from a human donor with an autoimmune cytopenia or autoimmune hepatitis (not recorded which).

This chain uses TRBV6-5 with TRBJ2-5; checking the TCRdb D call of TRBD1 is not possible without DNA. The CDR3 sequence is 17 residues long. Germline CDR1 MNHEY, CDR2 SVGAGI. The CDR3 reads CASSLPRQVGVRETQYF.

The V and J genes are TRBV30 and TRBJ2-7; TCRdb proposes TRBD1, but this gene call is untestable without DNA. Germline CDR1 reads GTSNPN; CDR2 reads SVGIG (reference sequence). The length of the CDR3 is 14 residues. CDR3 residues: CAWSSGQGESEQYF.

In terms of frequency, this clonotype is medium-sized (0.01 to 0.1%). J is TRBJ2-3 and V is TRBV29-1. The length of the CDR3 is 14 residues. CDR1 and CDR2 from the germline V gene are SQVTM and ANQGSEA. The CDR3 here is CSVEDGKAPDTQYF.

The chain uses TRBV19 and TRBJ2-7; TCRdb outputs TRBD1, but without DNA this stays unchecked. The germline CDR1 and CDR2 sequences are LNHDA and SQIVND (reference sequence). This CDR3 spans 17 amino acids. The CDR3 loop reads CASSITPIGRGDYEQYF.

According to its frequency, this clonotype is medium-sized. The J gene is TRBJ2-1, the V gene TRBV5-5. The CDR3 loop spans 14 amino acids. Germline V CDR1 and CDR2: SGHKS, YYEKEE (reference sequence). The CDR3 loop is CASSTGGSYNEQFF.

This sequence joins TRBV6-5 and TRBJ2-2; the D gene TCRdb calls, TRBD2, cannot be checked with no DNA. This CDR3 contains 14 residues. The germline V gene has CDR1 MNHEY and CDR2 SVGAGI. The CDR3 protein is CASSGAFPAGELFF.

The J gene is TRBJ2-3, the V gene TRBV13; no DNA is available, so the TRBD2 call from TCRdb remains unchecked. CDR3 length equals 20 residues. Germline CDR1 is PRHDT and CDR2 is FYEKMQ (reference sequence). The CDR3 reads CASSLGLGLAGARSTDTQYF.